The 8 T cell receptor beta chains reported below all come from one sample, sequenced in a study of immune heterogeneity within non-small cell lung tumors. The authors used about 610 ng of bulk tumor genomic DNA per sample as template. Primary tumors were biopsied several times each, far apart, intraoperatively. Patients had untreated, newly diagnosed non-small cell lung cancer and underwent curative surgery. TCR beta CDR3 was amplified by multiplex PCR, first round 10 cycles, 32 V and 13 J primers. One entry per CDR3 protein, called by TCRdb with MiXCR from the multiplex PCR reads. The table lists 9,500 to 13,000 distinct CDR3 sequences, about 25% of them singletons, with 25% to 30% in the top ten. Sample: lung tumor tissue. The receptors shown here come from a woman in her 50s with non-small cell lung cancer.

This clonotype was counted only a few times. The rearrangement uses TRBV3-1 and TRBJ2-3; perhaps TRBD2 as D (5 bases). The CDR3 is made up of 15 amino acids. With 10 bases removed from V and 0 bases from J, the gap between germline ends came to 17 bases. Looked up from germline, CDR1 is LGHDT and CDR2 is YNNKEL (reference sequence). CDR3 DNA: TGTGCCACCGGGAAAGGAGGATTTAGCACAGATACGCAGTATTTT. Translation: CATGKGGFSTDTQYF.

This clonotype was observed a handful of times. One base away lies a much larger clone, so this may be a sequencing read error. The chain is built from TRBV11-2 and TRBJ1-6, with 7 bases that match TRBD1. CDR3 length equals 17 residues. Germline CDR1 reads SGHAT; CDR2 reads FQNNGV. The CDR3 sequence is CASSQRGQSSYNSPHHF. The CDR3 DNA sequence: TGTGCCAGCAGCCAGAGGGGACAGTCTTCCTATAATTCACCCCACCACTTT.

The sample holds many counts of this clonotype. A junction boundary mismatches the germline segment, possibly from a read error. The gene calls are TRBV11-2 and TRBJ1-6; 7 bases map to TRBD1. CDR3 length: 17 amino acids. Germline V gives CDR1 SGHAT, CDR2 FQNNGV. This chain's CDR3 is CANSQRGQSSYNSPLHF. Written as DNA, the CDR3 is TGTGCCAACAGCCAGAGGGGACAGTCTTCCTATAATTCACCCCTCCACTTT.

This clonotype was recorded at least ten times. The genes are TRBV19 and TRBJ1-2; no reliable D call. This CDR3 has 14 amino acids. CDR1 is LNHDA and CDR2 is SQIVND in the germline V gene (reference sequence). The V and J ends lost 10 bases and 0 bases respectively, with 15 bases between them. The CDR3, as DNA: TGTGCCACAGCTACCGGGGAAGCTAACTATGGCTACACCTTC. Translating it yields CATATGEANYGYTF.

This clonotype has ten or more counts. The rearrangement uses TRBV2 and TRBJ1-6; D is possibly TRBD1 (6 bases). Per germline, CDR1 SNHLY and CDR2 FYNNEI. CDR3 size: 13 residues. V was clipped by 7 bases and J by 10 bases, with 14 bases between them. CDR3 in DNA: TGTGCCAGCAAAGGGGGGAGCTCCTCACCCCTCCACTTT. Protein sequence: CASKGGSSSPLHF.

The gene calls are TRBV5-4 and TRBJ2-7; a weak D match, TRBD2 (5 bases). The CDR3 totals 14 residues. CDR1 is SGHNT and CDR2 is YYREEE in the germline V gene (reference sequence). Trimming stripped 4 bases from V and 7 bases from J, with 18 bases between. The CDR3 bases are TGTGCCAGCAGCGTATACTCTGTAGCGCGAGAGCAGTACTTC. Its protein product is CASSVYSVAREQYF.

The gene calls are TRBV6-1 and TRBJ1-1; D gene ambiguous. This CDR3 has 11 amino acids. Trimming shortened V by 6 bases and J by 6 bases, and 8 bases separated the two germline ends. CDR1 and CDR2 from the germline V gene are MNHNS and SASEGT. CDR3 coding DNA: TGTGCCAGCAGGGATTCCGCTGAAGCTTTCTTT. Its protein product is CASRDSAEAFF.

A remark on this clonotype: One end of the junction varies from germline; a read error may be responsible. V usage is TRBV11-1 and J usage is TRBJ1-2, with 8 nucleotides matching TRBD1. The CDR3 is made up of 14 amino acids. Germline CDR1 is SGHAT and CDR2 is FQDESV (reference sequence). This CDR3 is CASIPGTGNSGYTF. The CDR3, as DNA: TGTGCCAGCATCCCCGGGACAGGTAACTCTGGCTACACCTTC.